These T cell receptor beta chains were read from a single sample in a study of cytotoxic CD8 clonotypes in ibrutinib-treated CLL. The table came from immunoSEQ multiplex PCR; TCRdb's copy has only in-frame clones and leaves some out. Among 150,000 to 200,000 clones listed, about four fifths were seen once. Sequenced material: PBMCs, taken after 12 months of ibrutinib treatment. Receptors originate from a human donor with chronic lymphocytic leukemia. Each CDR3 is given with its conserved first and last residue. D genes are given only for firm matches. The listing skips clone size in some rows; elsewhere it reads once, few, many or a size class.

>TRBD1|TRBJ2-7|TRBV11-2|.
TGTGCCAGCAGCTCCTCCTCAGGACAGGGGGCTCGGAAGCAGTACTTC
CASSSSSGQGARKQYF
>.|TRBJ1-1|TRBV6-1|.
TGTGCCATCGGAAATTGGTTTGCGGAAGCTTTCTTT
CAIGNWFAEAFF
>TRBD1|TRBJ1-5|TRBV5-6|.
TGTGCCACTACGAATCAAGCGACAGGGGGTAATCAGCCCCAGCATTTT
CATTNQATGGNQPQHF
>TRBD1|TRBJ1-6|TRBV28|few
TGTGCCAGCAGTTCGCCGACAGGGAATAATTCACCCCTCCACTTT
CASSSPTGNNSPLHF
>.|TRBJ1-1|TRBV21-1|.
TGTGCCAGCAGCAATCCGATTGAGGACAGGGGGGTCCGGGTCCATAACACTGAAGCTTTCTTT
CASSNPIEDRGVRVHNTEAFF
>.|TRBJ2-7|TRBV7-2|once
TGTGCCAGCAGCGCCTCCTACGAGCAGTACTTC
CASSASYEQYF
>.|TRBJ1-2|TRBV9|.
TGTGCCAGCAGCGTTTCAGGGAGTCCCAACTATGGCTACACCTTC
CASSVSGSPNYGYTF
>TRBD1|TRBJ1-5|TRBV6-1|.
TGTGCCAGCAGCCCCTTTCAGGGGGCGTCTCAGCCCCAGCATTTT
CASSPFQGASQPQHF
>.|TRBJ2-3|TRBV4-2|.
TGTGCCAGCAGCCAAGATGGGGCTAGGGTGGATACGCAGTATTTT
CASSQDGARVDTQYF
>.|TRBJ1-1|TRBV6-5|.
TGTGCCAGCAGTGCGCAAGCGAACACTGAAGCTTTCTTT
CASSAQANTEAFF
>.|TRBJ1-1|TRBV27|.
TGTGCCAGCAGCTCCGGGACACCTAACACTGAAGCTTTCTTT
CASSSGTPNTEAFF
>TRBD1|TRBJ2-1|TRBV29-1|.
TGCAGCGTTGAAAAAGGGACAGGGTATGAGCAGTTCTTC
CSVEKGTGYEQFF
>TRBD2|TRBJ2-1|TRBV5-6|once
TGTGCCAGCAGCTTCGGAGCGGGGGGGCGCAATGAGCAGTTCTTC
CASSFGAGGRNEQFF
>TRBD1|TRBJ2-5|TRBV7-6|.
TGTGCCAGCAGCCCAGGGACAGCCCAGTACTTC
CASSPGTAQYF
>.|TRBJ2-3|TRBV5-4|.
TGTGCCAGCAGCCAAGATTTTCGAGCTTCTAGCACAGATACGCAGTATTTT
CASSQDFRASSTDTQYF
>.|TRBJ2-5|TRBV1|.
TGCACCAGCAGCCAAGAGATCGGGCAGACCCAAGAGACCCAGTACTTC
CTSSQEIGQTQETQYF
>TRBD2|TRBJ2-7|TRBV6-1|.
TGTGCCAGCAGTGCAGACTCCGGGACTAGAGTATACGAGCAGTACTTC
CASSADSGTRVYEQYF
>.|TRBJ1-6|TRBV18|.
TGTGCCAGCTCACCAATGGGGAACGTGGGGGCTAATTCACCCCTCCACTTT
CASSPMGNVGANSPLHF
>.|TRBJ2-5|TRBV28|.
TGTGCCAGCAGTTTAGATGCGGTGGGCTTGGGGGAGACCCAGTACTTC
CASSLDAVGLGETQYF
>.|TRBJ1-2|TRBV10-3|.
TGTGCCATCAGTGAGTCAGGTGGGGTAGGGGTCTATGGCTACACCTTC
CAISESGGVGVYGYTF
>TRBD1|TRBJ2-2|TRBV12-5|.
TGTGCTAGTGGTTTAAGAGGACAGGGGATTGTGCGAACCGGGGAGCTGTTTTTT
CASGLRGQGIVRTGELFF
>TRBD2|TRBJ2-1|TRBV27|.
TGTGCCACCTCCGCGCCGGGACTAGCGGACTCCTACAATGAGCAGTTCTTC
CATSAPGLADSYNEQFF
>.|TRBJ1-1|TRBV4-2|.
TGTGCCAGCAGCCAAGAGAGAGCCGGAACGAACACTGAAGCTTTCTTT
CASSQERAGTNTEAFF
>.|TRBJ1-4|TRBV4-3|.
TGCGCCAGCAGCCAAGGCGGGGCAACTAATGAAAAACTGTTTTTT
CASSQGGATNEKLFF
>TRBD2|TRBJ2-7|TRBV18|many
TGTGCCAGCTCAGCGACCTGGGACTACGACTACGAGCAGTACTTC
CASSATWDYDYEQYF
>TRBD1|TRBJ1-2|TRBV13|.
TGTGCCAGCAGCTTGTCCGGGACAGGGGGAATCTATGGCTACACCTTC
CASSLSGTGGIYGYTF
>.|TRBJ1-1|TRBV28|few
TGTGCCACCAGAGTGAACACTGAAGCTTTCTTT
CATRVNTEAFF
>TRBD1|TRBJ2-5|TRBV25-1|.
TGTGCCAGCGGCGGGACAGGGGGCTTCCAAGAGACCCAGTACTTC
CASGGTGGFQETQYF
>TRBD2|TRBJ2-7|TRBV7-2|.
TGTGCCAGCAGCTTAAACAGACTAGCGGGACGATTATCCGAGCAGTACTTC
CASSLNRLAGRLSEQYF
>TRBD1|TRBJ1-5|TRBV2|.
TGTGCCAGCAGGAAAACGACAGGGGGCAATCAGCCCCAGCATTTT
CASRKTTGGNQPQHF
>.|TRBJ1-2|TRBV7-8|.
TGTGCCAGCAGCGTAGATAGCGCCACGACTAACTATGGCTACACCTTC
CASSVDSATTNYGYTF
>.|TRBJ1-4|TRBV4-2|.
TGTGCCAGCAGACCCCGCTTTCGGGAAAAACTGTTTTTT
CASRPRFREKLFF
>TRBD1|TRBJ2-1|TRBV19|.
TGTGCCAGTAGTACCGGGACAGGGTTTTACAATGAGCAGTTCTTC
CASSTGTGFYNEQFF
>.|TRBJ2-7|TRBV7-2|.
TGTGCCAGCAGCTTAGCAGGGTACTACGAGCAGTACTTC
CASSLAGYYEQYF
>.|TRBJ1-3|TRBV10-3|few
TGTGCCATCAGTGAACAAGGGACTGGAAACACCATATATTTT
CAISEQGTGNTIYF
>.|TRBJ2-1|TRBV9|.
TGTGCCAGCAGCGCCCCCCTGGTGAATGAGCAGTTCTTC
CASSAPLVNEQFF
>.|TRBJ2-7|TRBV4-3|.
TGCGCCAGCAGCCAAGCTCCACAGGGCTACGAGCAGTACTTC
CASSQAPQGYEQYF
>.|TRBJ2-2|TRBV5-5|.
TGTGCCAGCAGCTTCCATCAATACAGGGACGCGAACACCGGGGAGCTGTTTTTT
CASSFHQYRDANTGELFF
>.|TRBJ1-6|TRBV28|.
TGTGCCAGCAGGCCAGCGAGCTCCTATAATTCACCCCTCCACTTT
CASRPASSYNSPLHF
>TRBD1|TRBJ1-5|TRBV7-2|.
TGTGCCAGCAGCTCGGAACCAGGACAGGGGAATCAGCCCCAGCATTTT
CASSSEPGQGNQPQHF
>.|TRBJ2-1|TRBV5-1|.
TGCGCCAGCAGCTTGGCTAGTGTCTCCTACAATGAGCAGTTCTTC
CASSLASVSYNEQFF
>.|TRBJ1-3|TRBV28|.
TGTGCCAGCACCACCCGGGATGGAAACACCATATATTTT
CASTTRDGNTIYF
>.|TRBJ1-1|TRBV5-8|.
TGTGCCAGCCTATGGGACCCGAACACTGAAGCTTTCTTT
CASLWDPNTEAFF
>.|TRBJ2-7|TRBV14|.
TGTGCCAGCAGCCTATCAGCGGGCGAGCAGTACTTC
CASSLSAGEQYF
>.|TRBJ2-7|TRBV30|.
TGTGCCTGGCTATCCCCCAACAGGGACTACGAGCAGTACTTC
CAWLSPNRDYEQYF
>.|TRBJ1-5|TRBV7-7|once
TGTGCCAGCAGCTCACACCCGAGAGAGGGTCAGCCCCAGCATTTT
CASSSHPREGQPQHF
>.|TRBJ2-1|TRBV25-1|.
TGTGCCAGCAGTGAATCACGGGGGCGGGAAGGGGGCAATGAGCAGTTCTTC
CASSESRGREGGNEQFF
>.|TRBJ2-7|TRBV7-8|.
TGTGCCAGCAGCCCCGGCCCTTACTACGAGCAGTACTTC
CASSPGPYYEQYF
>TRBD1|TRBJ2-2|TRBV4-1|.
TGCGCCAGCAGCCAGGGACAGGGGATAGGCACCGGGGAGCTGTTTTTT
CASSQGQGIGTGELFF
>TRBD2|TRBJ2-3|TRBV9|.
TGTGCCAGCAGCGTAGTCTGGTCTGGCCTAGCGGGCACAGATACGCAGTATTTT
CASSVVWSGLAGTDTQYF
>.|TRBJ1-1|TRBV7-2|.
TGTGCCAGCAGCTTATGGGGGGGGATGAACACTGAAGCTTTCTTT
CASSLWGGMNTEAFF
>.|TRBJ2-1|TRBV14|.
TGTGCCAGCAGCCGCCTAGGACAGACATCGCACCTCTTC
CASSRLGQTSHLF
>.|TRBJ2-5|TRBV7-7|.
TGTGCCAGCAGCCGCGATCACAGGGTCGAGACCCAGTACTTC
CASSRDHRVETQYF
>TRBD1|TRBJ1-2|TRBV28|.
TGTGCCAGCAGTTCGGGACAGGGGGCACCGTCCTACACCTTC
CASSSGQGAPSYTF